This T cell receptor beta chain was found in a study of T-cell reconstitution after alpha-beta-depleted transplantation in children. General study findings and limits: At the one-year point after transplant, T-cell counts and TCRbeta diversity were found to come mostly from T cells that had been newly produced. Several hundred expanded graft clones reportedly gave rise to the alpha-beta T cells present about two months after transplant.

Library preparation (for TCRbeta) was performed with unique molecular identifiers. Via MiXCR, TCRdb re-called the PCR reads, giving one row per CDR3 protein. The sample has tens of thousands of distinct CDR3 sequences; about 6.2% are singletons. This clonotype was found many times. Its antigen is undetermined. Germline CDR1 SQVTM, CDR2 ANQGSEA. The CDR3 sequence is 15 residues long. V trimming: 8 bases; J trimming: 7 bases; junction bases outside the gene matches: 13. This chain uses TRBV29-1 with TRBJ1-5; TRBD1 agrees at 11 bases. The TCR sequence derives from a male patient aged 10 to 17 who had a stem cell transplant for acute myeloid leukemia, so the T cells may come from the graft donor. This specimen was PBMCs, mostly from graft donor cells, taken 180 days after TCRalphabeta/CD19-depleted stem cell transplant. Here the CDR3 DNA reads TGCAGCATCGCCACCGGGACAGGGGGGGGCCAGCCCCAGCATTTT. Encoded protein: CSIATGTGGGQPQHF. The full variable domain, its missing parts supplied by reference TRBV29-1 and TRBJ1-5, is SAVISQKPSRDICQRGTSLTIQCQVDSQVTMMFWYRQQPGQSLTLIATANQGSEATYESGFVIDKFPISRPNLTFSTLTVSNMSPEDSSIYLCSIATGTGGGQPQHFGDGTRLSIL.